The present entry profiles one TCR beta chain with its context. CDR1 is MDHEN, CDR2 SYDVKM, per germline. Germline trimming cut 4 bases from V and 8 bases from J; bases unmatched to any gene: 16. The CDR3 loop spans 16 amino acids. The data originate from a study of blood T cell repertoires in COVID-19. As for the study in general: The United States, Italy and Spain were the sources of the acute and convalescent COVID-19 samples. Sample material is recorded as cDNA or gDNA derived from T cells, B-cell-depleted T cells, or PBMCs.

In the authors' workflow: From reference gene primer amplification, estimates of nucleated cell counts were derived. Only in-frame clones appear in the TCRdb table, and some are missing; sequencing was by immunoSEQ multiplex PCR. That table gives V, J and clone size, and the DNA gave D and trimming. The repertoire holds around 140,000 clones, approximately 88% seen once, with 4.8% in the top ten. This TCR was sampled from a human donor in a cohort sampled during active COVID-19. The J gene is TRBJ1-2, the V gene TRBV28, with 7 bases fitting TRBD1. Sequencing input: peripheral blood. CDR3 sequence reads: CASSSITGAKEKGYTF. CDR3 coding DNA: TGTGCCAGCAGTTCCATAACAGGGGCGAAGGAAAAGGGCTACACCTTC.